A single sample is the source of the 16 T cell receptor beta chains below, sequenced in a study of blood T cell repertoires in COVID-19. Assay: immunoSEQ multiplex PCR; the TCRdb copy retains only in-frame clones and omits some. The sample lists over 250,000 clones, approximately 89% occurring once. Material: peripheral blood. These receptors originate from a woman in her twenties or thirties with COVID-19, enrolled during active disease.

The V gene is TRBV19, the J gene TRBJ1-5; a possible D gene is TRBD1 (6 bases). V shed 2 bases and J shed 5 bases, with 10 bases lying between them. Germline V gives CDR1 LNHDA, CDR2 SQIVND (reference sequence). This CDR3 contains 14 residues. In DNA form, the CDR3 reads TGTGCCAGTAGTATATCAGGGGATCATCAGCCCCAGCATTTT. This codes for CASSISGDHQPQHF.

The rearrangement uses TRBV5-6 and TRBJ2-7; D is ambiguous. CDR1 is SGHDT, CDR2 YYEEEE, per germline. The CDR3 covers 15 residues. Trimming cost V 1 base and J 0 bases, with 11 bases left between them. The CDR3 DNA reads TGTGCCAGCAGCTTGTGGCAGGTGTCCTCCTACGAGCAGTACTTC. It yields the protein CASSLWQVSSYEQYF.

This chain joins TRBV27 and TRBJ2-7; 10 nucleotides match TRBD2. This CDR3 contains 16 residues. V shed 5 bases, J shed 0 bases, and the junction held 7 bases outside the gene matches. Per germline, CDR1 MNHEY and CDR2 SMNVEV (reference sequence). The CDR3 region is CASSTNLAGVSYEQYF. DNA of the CDR3: TGTGCCAGCAGTACCAATCTAGCGGGGGTCTCCTACGAGCAGTACTTC.

A note on this clone: The sample contains more than one DNA sequence encoding this CDR3. The chain has TRBV9 and TRBJ1-3; D uncertain. The V and J ends lost 0 bases and 4 bases respectively, with 5 bases between them. This CDR3 comprises 13 residues. The germline CDR1 and CDR2 sequences are SGDLS and YYNGEE. CDR3 nucleotide sequence: TGTGCCAGCAGCGTAGACAGCGGAAACACCATATATTTT. It is translated as CASSVDSGNTIYF.

V usage is TRBV30 and J usage is TRBJ1-1, with a possible D match to TRBD1 (5 bases). Germline loops: CDR1 GTSNPN, CDR2 SVGIG (reference sequence). There are 16 residues in the CDR3. The ends were cut back, 7 bases at V and 0 bases at J, with 21 bases in the middle. The CDR3 nucleotides read TGTGCCTCCCGCCGGGGGGACGGCCTTATGAACACTGAAGCTTTCTTT. It encodes CASRRGDGLMNTEAFF.

This clone was counted a few times. The chain joins TRBV27 to TRBJ1-1, with D perhaps matching TRBD1 (6 bases). This CDR3 is 14 amino acids long. V lost 4 bases and J lost 1, with 10 bases in between. CDR1 is MNHEY, CDR2 SMNVEV, per germline (reference sequence). The CDR3 here is CASSSYRANTEAFF. CDR3 in DNA: TGTGCCAGCAGTTCCTACAGGGCGAACACTGAAGCTTTCTTT.

Note on this clone: This CDR3 is also generated by other DNA sequences in the sample. The genes are TRBV30 and TRBJ2-1; TRBD2 agrees at 12 bases. J lost 7 bases, V lost 3 bases, and 1 base had no gene match. The CDR3 extends over 13 amino acids. Germline-derived CDR1 and CDR2 are GTSNPN and SVGIG (reference sequence). As DNA, the CDR3 is TGTGCCTGGAGACTAGCGGGAGGAAATGAGCAGTTCTTC. It translates to CAWRLAGGNEQFF.

J is TRBJ2-5 and V is TRBV6-6; possibly TRBD1 for D (6 bases). The germline gives CDR1 MNHNY, CDR2 SVGAGI (reference sequence). Trimming cost V 6 bases and J 5 bases, with 13 bases left between them. The CDR3 sequence is 13 residues long. CDR3 sequence: CASSPQGKETQYF. DNA of the CDR3: TGTGCCAGCAGCCCACAGGGAAAGGAGACCCAGTACTTC.

The gene calls are TRBV5-1 and TRBJ2-7; D perhaps matches TRBD2 (5 bases). The CDR3 extends over 15 amino acids. The germline gives CDR1 SGHRS, CDR2 YFSETQ. The V end was cut by 0 bases, the J end by 5 bases, with 15 bases between. The CDR3 nucleotides are TGCGCCAGCAGCTTGGGTAGAGGGCTTACGAACGAGCAGTACTTC. Amino acids: CASSLGRGLTNEQYF.

This chain uses TRBV5-1 with TRBJ2-7, with TRBD2 identical over 10 bases. Germline loops: CDR1 SGHRS, CDR2 YFSETQ. The CDR3 sequence is 16 residues long. The trim removed 0 bases at V and 0 bases at J, leaving 3 bases unmatched. This CDR3 is CASSLAPSGGSYEQYF. Written as DNA, the CDR3 is TGCGCCAGCAGCTTGGCCCCTAGCGGGGGCTCCTACGAGCAGTACTTC.

The CDR3 DNA is TGTGCCTGGATGTTCCAGGGAAAGTACAATGAGCAGTTCTTC. It yields the protein CAWMFQGKYNEQFF. This chain uses TRBV30 with TRBJ2-1; D is possibly TRBD1 (5 bases). Germline CDR1 and CDR2: GTSNPN and SVGIG (reference sequence). CDR3 length equals 14 residues. V lost 4 bases to trimming and J lost 4 bases, with 14 bases between them.

This sequence joins TRBV6-5 and TRBJ1-2; TRBD1 is a possible D gene (5 bases). V lost 5 bases and J 0 bases, leaving 10 bases between the germline ends. The CDR3 length is 14 residues. Germline CDR1 MNHEY, CDR2 SVGAGI. The CDR3 loop reads CASSPTEANYGYTF. In DNA, the CDR3 is TGTGCCAGCAGTCCGACAGAAGCTAACTATGGCTACACCTTC.

The chain carries TRBV5-1 and TRBJ2-1; possible D gene TRBD2, 5 bases. V dropped 0 bases and J dropped 0 bases, with 19 bases sitting between them. The CDR3 covers 19 residues. Germline CDR1 reads SGHRS; CDR2 reads YFSETQ. The DNA of the CDR3 is TGCGCCAGCAGCTTGGGCGACCTTACTAGTAAGAGCTCCTACAATGAGCAGTTCTTC. It yields the protein CASSLGDLTSKSSYNEQFF.

The rearrangement joins TRBV7-2 to TRBJ1-1; D is possibly TRBD1 (5 bases). This CDR3 spans 15 amino acids. The V gene's germline CDR1 is SGHTA and CDR2 FQGNSA. Trimming stripped 1 base from V and 3 bases from J, with 12 bases between. CDR3: CASSLVKGVYTEAFF. The DNA of the CDR3 is TGTGCCAGCAGCTTAGTTAAAGGGGTATACACTGAAGCTTTCTTT.

This chain joins TRBV29-1 and TRBJ2-7; 7 positions match TRBD1. This CDR3 region has 13 residues. Trimming removed 6 bases from V and 1 base from J; junction bases left unmatched: 6. CDR1 is SQVTM and CDR2 is ANQGSEA in the germline V gene. CDR3 DNA sequence: TGCAGCGTCCCGGGACAGACGTCCTACGAGCAGTACTTC. It specifies CSVPGQTSYEQYF.

The chain is built from TRBV5-8 and TRBJ2-7, with D maybe TRBD1 (6 bases). V was shortened by 4 bases and J by 0 bases, with 11 bases between the two germline ends. This CDR3 contains 14 residues. Germline lookup yields CDR1 SGHTS and CDR2 YDEGEE. CDR3 coding DNA: TGTGCCAGCAGCCTGCACAGGGCCTCCTACGAGCAGTACTTC. Encoded protein: CASSLHRASYEQYF.